Sequencing of this T cell receptor beta chain was carried out in a study of T cell responses to AZD1222 COVID-19 vaccine. Clones were read by immunoSEQ multiplex PCR, and TCRdb kept only the in-frame ones, dropping some. Here the sample spans about 130,000 clones, roughly 93% being singletons. The J segment lost 2 bases and the V segment lost 2 bases, leaving 13 bases of the junction unmatched. The CDR3 is 18 residues long. Germline CDR1 is SGHVS and CDR2 is FQNEAQ. Regarding the study as a whole: Only a handful of AZD1222 recipients tested seropositive at baseline. Spike was spanned by vaccine-associated CD4 TCRs, which were dominant at 160-218 and 743-854. Clonal diversity was possibly underestimated, and the donors were mostly white British, with more females. Repertoire samples came only from after the peak T cell response.

The count of this clone is one. What it binds is not known. The TCR originated in an adult in good health. This specimen consisted of peripheral blood, obtained on day 0 of AZD1222 vaccination. The V call is TRBV7-8, the J call TRBJ2-3; 7 nucleotides align to TRBD2. The CDR3 DNA sequence: TGTGCCAGCAGCTTACGACCTAGCGGAAGCCTCGCCACAGATACGCAGTATTTT. It specifies CASSLRPSGSLATDTQYF.